This T cell receptor (beta chain) was captured by sequencing in a study of OX40 agonist ivuxolimab in advanced cancers. Turning to the study itself: Partial responses were observed in three patients, of whom one had hepatocellular carcinoma and two had cutaneous melanoma.

Study outcomes and limitations: Doses of 0.1 to 3.0 mg/kg were accompanied by clonal expansion of CD4+ and CD8+ blood T cells by week 6.

The assay was immunoSEQ multiplex PCR, and TCRdb's table has in-frame clones only and misses some. The sample has approximately 47,000 clones; around 90% are singletons. In regard to this clone: Its antigen is unidentified.

Germline CDR1 MNHEY, CDR2 SMNVEV (reference sequence). This CDR3 is built from 16 residues. Trimming took off 5 bases at V and 4 bases at J, with 17 bases between the two ends. Autoimmune disease history or systemic immunosuppression was exclusionary. This receptor was taken from an adult with an advanced solid tumor such as melanoma, head and neck, liver or kidney cancer. The starting material was CD4+ or CD8+ T cells sorted from blood, obtained in a trial of the OX40 agonist ivuxolimab. The genes are TRBV27 and TRBJ2-2; D is ambiguous. The CDR3 nucleotides are TGTGCCAGCAGTCCACTGCTTGGGCCCTCCACCGGGGAGCTGTTTTTT. Translating gives CASSPLLGPSTGELFF.